This T cell receptor (beta chain) was observed in a study of regulatory T cells in long-lasting Graves disease. General study results and limits: Tissue studied was limited to peripheral blood, excluding thyroid tissue.

The length of the CDR3 is 13 residues. Trimming stripped 4 bases from V and 6 bases from J, with 13 bases between. Germline CDR1 and CDR2: SNHLY and FYNNEI. HTBI primers from iRepertoire and Arm-PCR of CDR3 regions yielded the TCR beta libraries. Via MiXCR, TCRdb re-called the multiplex PCR reads, giving one row per CDR3 protein. The repertoire holds around 330,000 distinct CDR3 sequences, with under 20% as singletons. The time point here: newly diagnosed GD, antithyroid drugs for less than 3 months. Generation of the TCR library employed RNA extracted from PBMCs. Tubes containing EDTA received around 9.5 milliliters of drawn peripheral blood. As for this clonotype: Antigen: not known.

The clonotype comes from a female donor with Graves disease. The material sequenced was peripheral blood mononuclear cells (PBMCs), taken at new diagnosis, from a patient treated with antithyroid drugs. The gene calls are TRBV2 and TRBJ2-7; D not certain. CDR3: CASSAPDLREQYF. CDR3 DNA sequence: TGTGCCAGCAGTGCCCCGGACCTGCGCGAGCAGTACTTC.